This T cell receptor beta chain was obtained from a study of blood T cell repertoires in COVID-19. Study context: The cDNA or gDNA used as material had been derived from T cells, B-cell-depleted T cells, or PBMCs.

V was cut by 1 base and J by 8 bases, with 15 bases left in between. The germline V gene has CDR1 SGHRS and CDR2 YFSETQ. The CDR3 is made up of 14 amino acids. Authors' data handling: Amplification with reference gene primers provided the estimates of nucleated cell counts. TCRdb's copy holds only in-frame clones and misses some; the assay was immunoSEQ multiplex PCR. Clone size and the V and J calls come from that table; the DNA yielded D and trimming. Here the sample spans fewer than 350,000 clones, 65% to 90% being singletons. Everyone who took part was roughly 18 to 89 years old, and they came from about two dozen US areas.

The origin of this receptor is a middle-aged woman with acute COVID-19. Sequencing was carried out using PBMCs or T cells enriched from blood (not recorded which). The chain links TRBV5-1 to TRBJ1-2; weak D call: TRBD1 (6 bases). The CDR3 DNA follows: TGCGCCAGCAGCTTGACCCTCAGGGGTTTAGGCTACACCTTC. The encoded protein is CASSLTLRGLGYTF. Using reference TRBV5-1 and TRBJ1-2 for the parts outside the CDR3, the full variable domain is KAGVTQTPRYLIKTRGQQVTLSCSPISGHRSVSWYQQTPGQGLQFLFEYFSETQRNKGNFPGRFSGRQFSNSRSEMNVSTLELGDSALYLCASSLTLRGLGYTFGSGTRLTVV.